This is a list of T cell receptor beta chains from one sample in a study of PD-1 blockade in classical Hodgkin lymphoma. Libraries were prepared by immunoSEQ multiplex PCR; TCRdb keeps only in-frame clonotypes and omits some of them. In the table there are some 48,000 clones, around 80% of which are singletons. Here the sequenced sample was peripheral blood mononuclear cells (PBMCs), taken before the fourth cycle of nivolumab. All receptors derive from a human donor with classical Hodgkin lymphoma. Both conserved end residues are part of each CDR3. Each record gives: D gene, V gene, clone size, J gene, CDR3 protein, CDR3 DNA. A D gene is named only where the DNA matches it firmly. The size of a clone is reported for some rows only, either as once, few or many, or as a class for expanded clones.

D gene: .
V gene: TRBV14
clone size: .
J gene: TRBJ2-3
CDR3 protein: CASSPRSFSSTDTQYF
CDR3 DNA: TGTGCCAGCAGCCCTAGGTCGTTCTCGTCCACAGATACGCAGTATTTT

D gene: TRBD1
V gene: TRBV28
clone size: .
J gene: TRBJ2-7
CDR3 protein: CASSPRGPLGEQYF
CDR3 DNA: TGTGCCAGCAGTCCAAGGGGGCCCCTTGGCGAGCAGTACTTC

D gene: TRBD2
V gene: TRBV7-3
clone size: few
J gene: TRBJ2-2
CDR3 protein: CASTGLATGELFF
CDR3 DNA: TGTGCCAGCACCGGACTAGCGACCGGGGAGCTGTTTTTT

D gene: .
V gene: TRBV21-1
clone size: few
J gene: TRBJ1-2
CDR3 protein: CASSKGTGHYGYTF
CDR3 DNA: TGTGCCAGCAGCAAGGGGACAGGGCACTATGGCTACACCTTC

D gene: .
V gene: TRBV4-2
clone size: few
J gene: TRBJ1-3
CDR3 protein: CASSQGHSLGF
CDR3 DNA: TGTGCCAGCAGCCAGGGCCACAGTTTAGGTTTT

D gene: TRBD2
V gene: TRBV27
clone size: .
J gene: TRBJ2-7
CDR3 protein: CASSWTSAGVVEQYF
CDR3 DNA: TGTGCCAGCAGTTGGACCTCAGCGGGAGTGGTCGAGCAGTACTTC

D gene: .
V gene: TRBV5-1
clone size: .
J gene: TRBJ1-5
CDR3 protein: CASSLARDPGISNQPQHF
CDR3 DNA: TGCGCCAGCAGCTTGGCGAGGGATCCAGGGATTAGCAATCAGCCCCAGCATTTT

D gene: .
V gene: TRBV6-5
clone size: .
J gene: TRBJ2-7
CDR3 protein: CASGEITYEQYF
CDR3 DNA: TGTGCCAGCGGGGAAATAACCTACGAGCAGTACTTC

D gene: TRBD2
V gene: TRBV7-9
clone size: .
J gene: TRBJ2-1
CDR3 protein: CASSPTQRLAGVNEQFF
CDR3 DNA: TGTGCCAGCAGCCCCACTCAAAGGCTAGCGGGAGTCAATGAGCAGTTCTTC

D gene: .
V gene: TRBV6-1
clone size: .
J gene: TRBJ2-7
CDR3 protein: CASSEAGYPGTYEQYF
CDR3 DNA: TGTGCCAGCAGTGAAGCAGGGTACCCCGGAACCTACGAGCAGTACTTC

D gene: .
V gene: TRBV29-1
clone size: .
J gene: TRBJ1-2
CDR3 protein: CSVEDPGYGYTF
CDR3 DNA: TGCAGCGTTGAAGATCCTGGCTATGGCTACACCTTC

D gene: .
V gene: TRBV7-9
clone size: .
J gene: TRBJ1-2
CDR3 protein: CASSLARQVYGYTF
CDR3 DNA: TGTGCCAGCAGCTTAGCGAGACAGGTCTATGGCTACACCTTC

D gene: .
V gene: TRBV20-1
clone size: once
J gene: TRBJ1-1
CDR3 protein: CSVIRGTEAFF
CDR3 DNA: TGCAGTGTGATTAGAGGGACTGAAGCTTTCTTT

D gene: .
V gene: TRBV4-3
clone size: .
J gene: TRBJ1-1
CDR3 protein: CASSQVANTEAFF
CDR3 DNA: TGCGCCAGCAGCCAAGTTGCGAACACTGAAGCTTTCTTT

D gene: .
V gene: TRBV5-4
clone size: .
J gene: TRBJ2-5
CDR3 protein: CASSLIGGSQETQYF
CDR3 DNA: TGTGCCAGCAGCTTGATCGGGGGCTCGCAAGAGACCCAGTACTTC

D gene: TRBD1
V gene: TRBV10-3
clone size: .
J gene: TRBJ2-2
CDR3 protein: CAISTNFGTGMNTGELFF
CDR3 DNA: TGTGCCATCAGCACAAACTTCGGGACAGGGATGAACACCGGGGAGCTGTTTTTT

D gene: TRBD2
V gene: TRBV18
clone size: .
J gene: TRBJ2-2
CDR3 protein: CASSPQGTTNTGELFF
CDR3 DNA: TGTGCCAGCTCACCACAAGGGACTACTAACACCGGGGAGCTGTTTTTT

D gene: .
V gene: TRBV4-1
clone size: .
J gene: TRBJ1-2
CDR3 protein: CASSQEGAQGIAYGYTF
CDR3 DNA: TGCGCCAGCAGCCAAGAGGGAGCGCAGGGGATCGCCTATGGCTACACCTTC

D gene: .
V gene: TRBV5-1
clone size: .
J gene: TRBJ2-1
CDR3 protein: CASSTSPGLNEQFF
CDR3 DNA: TGCGCCAGCAGCACGAGTCCGGGGCTCAATGAGCAGTTCTTC

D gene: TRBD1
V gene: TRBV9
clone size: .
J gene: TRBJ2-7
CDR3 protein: CASSPHDRGPTYEQYF
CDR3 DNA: TGTGCCAGCAGCCCTCATGACAGGGGCCCGACCTACGAGCAGTACTTC

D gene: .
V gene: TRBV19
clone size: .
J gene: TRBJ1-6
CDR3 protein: CASSEHRTSSSYNSPLHF
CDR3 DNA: TGTGCCAGTAGCGAACACAGGACATCGAGCTCCTATAATTCACCCCTCCACTTT

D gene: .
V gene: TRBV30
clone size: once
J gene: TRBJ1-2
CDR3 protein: CAWSVLGAHGYTF
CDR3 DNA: TGTGCCTGGAGTGTATTGGGGGCTCACGGCTACACCTTC

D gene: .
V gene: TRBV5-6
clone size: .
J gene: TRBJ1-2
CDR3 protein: CASSSEMDSLYGYTF
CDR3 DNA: TGTGCCAGCAGCTCGGAGATGGACAGTCTTTATGGCTACACCTTC

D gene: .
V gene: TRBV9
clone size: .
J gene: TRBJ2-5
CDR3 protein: CASSVDPEETQYF
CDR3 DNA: TGTGCCAGCAGCGTAGATCCGGAAGAGACCCAGTACTTC

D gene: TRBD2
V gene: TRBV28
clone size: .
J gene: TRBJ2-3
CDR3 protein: CASSVPPAGDADTQYF
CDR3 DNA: TGTGCCAGCAGTGTACCTCCAGCGGGGGATGCAGATACGCAGTATTTT

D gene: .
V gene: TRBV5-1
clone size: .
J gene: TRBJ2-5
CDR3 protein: CASSLGSVQETQYF
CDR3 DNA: TGCGCCAGCAGCTTGGGGTCGGTACAAGAGACCCAGTACTTC

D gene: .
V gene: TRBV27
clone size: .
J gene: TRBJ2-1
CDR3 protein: CASSIETGTYNEQFF
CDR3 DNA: TGTGCCAGCAGCATTGAGACAGGGACTTACAATGAGCAGTTCTTC

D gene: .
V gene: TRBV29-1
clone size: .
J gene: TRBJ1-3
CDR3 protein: CSVGFSGNTIYF
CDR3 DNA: TGCAGCGTCGGGTTCTCTGGAAACACCATATATTTT

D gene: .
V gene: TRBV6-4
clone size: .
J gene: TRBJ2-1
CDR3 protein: CASTRVAEYYNEQFF
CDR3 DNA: TGTGCCAGCACTAGGGTAGCGGAATACTACAATGAGCAGTTCTTC

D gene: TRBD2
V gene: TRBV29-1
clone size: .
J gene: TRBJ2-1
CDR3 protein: CSATGLAGGDEQFF
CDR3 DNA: TGCAGCGCCACGGGACTAGCGGGGGGCGATGAGCAGTTCTTC

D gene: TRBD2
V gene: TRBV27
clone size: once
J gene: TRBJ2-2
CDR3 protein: CASKTSGMFAGELFF
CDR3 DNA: TGTGCCAGCAAGACTAGCGGGATGTTCGCCGGGGAGCTGTTTTTT

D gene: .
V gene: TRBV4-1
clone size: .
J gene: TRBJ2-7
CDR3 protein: CASSQGTGAPYEQYF
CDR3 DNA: TGCGCCAGCAGCCAAGGCACCGGAGCGCCCTACGAGCAGTACTTC

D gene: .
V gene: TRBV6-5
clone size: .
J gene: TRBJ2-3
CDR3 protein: CASSYGRSTDTQYF
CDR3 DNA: TGTGCCAGCAGTTATGGCAGAAGCACAGATACGCAGTATTTT

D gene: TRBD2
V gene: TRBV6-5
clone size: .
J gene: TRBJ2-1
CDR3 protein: CASSYQPRGEGEQFF
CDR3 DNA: TGTGCCAGCAGTTACCAACCGCGGGGGGAAGGGGAGCAGTTCTTC

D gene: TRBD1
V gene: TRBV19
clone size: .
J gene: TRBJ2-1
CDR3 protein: CASKSDRVHEQFF
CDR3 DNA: TGTGCCAGTAAGTCGGACAGGGTCCATGAGCAGTTCTTC

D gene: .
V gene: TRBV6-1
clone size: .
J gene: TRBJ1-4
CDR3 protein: CASSPGFEKLFF
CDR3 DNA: TGTGCCAGCAGTCCTGGGTTTGAAAAACTGTTTTTT

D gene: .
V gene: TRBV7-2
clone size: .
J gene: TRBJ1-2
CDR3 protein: CASSTGTAGYTF
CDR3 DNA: TGTGCCAGCAGCACCGGTACCGCTGGCTACACCTTC

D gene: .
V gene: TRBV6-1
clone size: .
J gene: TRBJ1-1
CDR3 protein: CASRVVLGAGEAFF
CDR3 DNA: TGTGCCAGCAGGGTGGTACTCGGGGCTGGTGAAGCTTTCTTT

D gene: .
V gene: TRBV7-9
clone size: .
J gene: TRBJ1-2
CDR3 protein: CASSGPLQWDYGYTF
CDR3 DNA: TGTGCCAGCAGCGGGCCACTACAGTGGGACTATGGCTACACCTTC

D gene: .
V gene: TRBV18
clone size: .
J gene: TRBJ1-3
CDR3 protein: CASSPNSQSSGNTIYF
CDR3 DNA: TGTGCCAGCTCACCGAACAGCCAATCCTCTGGAAACACCATATATTTT

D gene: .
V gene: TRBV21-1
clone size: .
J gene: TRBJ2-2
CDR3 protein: CASSRFGTGNNTGELFF
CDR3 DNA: .

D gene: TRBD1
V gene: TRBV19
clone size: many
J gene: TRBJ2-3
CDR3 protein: CASRPGQGETDTQYF
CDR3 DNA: TGTGCCAGTAGGCCGGGACAGGGAGAGACAGATACGCAGTATTTT

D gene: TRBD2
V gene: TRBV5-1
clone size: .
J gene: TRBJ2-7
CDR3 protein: CASSLYIGGSSEQYF
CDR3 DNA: TGCGCCAGCAGCTTGTATATCGGGGGGAGCAGCGAGCAGTACTTC

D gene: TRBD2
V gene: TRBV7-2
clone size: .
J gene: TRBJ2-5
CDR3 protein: CASSFQAGGETQYF
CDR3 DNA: TGTGCCAGCAGCTTTCAGGCGGGGGGAGAGACCCAGTACTTC

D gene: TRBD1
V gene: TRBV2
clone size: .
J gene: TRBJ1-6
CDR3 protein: CASRSRDRLSPLHF
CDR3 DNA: TGTGCCAGCAGAAGTAGGGACAGGCTTTCACCCCTCCACTTT

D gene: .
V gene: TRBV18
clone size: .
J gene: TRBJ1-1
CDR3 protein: CASSLDWGTTEAFF
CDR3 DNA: TGTGCCAGCTCACTCGACTGGGGCACGACTGAAGCTTTCTTT

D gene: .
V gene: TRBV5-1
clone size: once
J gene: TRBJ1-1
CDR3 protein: CASSLEGRGEAFF
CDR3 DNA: TGCGCCAGCAGCTTGGAGGGGCGGGGGGAAGCTTTCTTT

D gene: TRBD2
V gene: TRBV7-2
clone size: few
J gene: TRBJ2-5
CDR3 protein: CASSLSSGRTQETQYF
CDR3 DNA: TGTGCCAGCAGCCTGTCTAGCGGGCGGACACAAGAGACCCAGTACTTC

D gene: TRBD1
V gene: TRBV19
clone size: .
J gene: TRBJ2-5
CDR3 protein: CASSPPRQGEETQYF
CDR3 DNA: TGTGCCAGTAGTCCCCCTCGACAGGGGGAAGAGACCCAGTACTTC